These 9 T cell receptor beta chains originate from one sample sequenced in a study of cytomegalovirus exposure and HLA in healthy donors. The PCR contained 60 Vbeta and 13 Jbeta primers. Clones were sequenced by immunoSEQ multiplex PCR, and TCRdb holds only the in-frame ones, with some missing. The sample consists of about 130,000 clones, around nine tenths of them appearing once. The specimen sequenced was PBMCs. The receptors come from a woman in her twenties or thirties in good health and CMV-seronegative.

This sequence joins TRBV19 and TRBJ1-2, with 9 bases fitting TRBD1. This CDR3 has 17 amino acids. Unmatched junction bases numbered 12, after V lost 3 bases and J lost 4 bases. Germline V gene data show CDR1 as LNHDA and CDR2 as SQIVND (reference sequence). The CDR3 sequence: CASSMIGLQGAAYGYTF. In DNA, the CDR3 is TGTGCCAGTAGTATGATAGGACTACAGGGGGCAGCCTATGGCTACACCTTC.

The J gene is TRBJ1-1, the V gene TRBV7-2; D remains unclear. There are 12 residues in the CDR3. In germline, CDR1 is SGHTA, CDR2 FQGNSA. Trimming shortened V by 5 bases and J by 6 bases, and 10 bases separated the two germline ends. The CDR3 DNA reads as TGTGCCAGCAGCAGCGGCCCGGCTGAAGCTTTCTTT. Translated: CASSSGPAEAFF.

The CDR3 reads CASSPPQGLYYGYTF. The CDR3 DNA reads as TGCGCCAGCAGCCCACCCCAGGGGTTATACTATGGCTACACCTTC. The chain couples TRBV4-1 to TRBJ1-2, with D perhaps TRBD1 (6 bases). V was cut by 4 bases and J by 3 bases, with 15 bases left in between. The CDR3 loop spans 15 amino acids. The germline gives CDR1 MGHRA, CDR2 YSYEKL.

The chain links TRBV9 to TRBJ2-1; 10 bases are shared with TRBD2. Germline CDR1 is SGDLS and CDR2 is YYNGEE. The CDR3 totals 15 residues. J was trimmed by 7 bases and V by 0 bases; bases with no gene match: 4. CDR3: CASSVEPSGGNEQFF. The CDR3 nucleotides are TGTGCCAGCAGCGTAGAACCTAGCGGGGGAAATGAGCAGTTCTTC.

This clone was counted a few times. The chain joins TRBV19 to TRBJ1-5, with a weak D call TRBD1 (6 bases). Germline CDR1 and CDR2: LNHDA and SQIVND (reference sequence). This CDR3 spans 16 amino acids. V was cut by 1 base and J by 5 bases, with 15 bases left in between. The CDR3 DNA reads TGTGCCAGTAGTATAGGTACCAGGGGCCACCATCAGCCCCAGCATTTT. Residues: CASSIGTRGHHQPQHF.

The CDR3 DNA follows: TGCGCCAGCAGCCAAGTTATAGGGGAGAACACTGAAGCTTTCTTT. Amino acid sequence: CASSQVIGENTEAFF. The chain couples TRBV4-3 to TRBJ1-1; perhaps TRBD1 as D (5 bases). Germline lookup yields CDR1 LGHNA and CDR2 YSLEER. The CDR3 totals 15 residues. V gave up 1 base and J gave up 1 base, with 10 bases separating them.

The chain links TRBV6-5 to TRBJ1-2, with D tentatively TRBD1 (5 bases). Trimming removed 4 bases at V and 7 bases at J, with 16 bases between. The CDR3 is 14 amino acids. CDR1 and CDR2 from the germline V gene are MNHEY and SVGAGI. The CDR3: CASSSPGQGVGYTF. CDR3 nucleotides: TGTGCCAGCAGTTCCCCCGGGCAGGGCGTTGGCTACACCTTC.

The chain links TRBV10-3 to TRBJ2-1; TRBD2 aligns across 13 bases. Germline-derived CDR1 and CDR2 are ENHRY and SYGVKD. The CDR3 loop spans 19 amino acids. The J segment lost 1 base and the V segment lost 3 bases, leaving 9 bases of the junction unmatched. The CDR3 nucleotides are TGTGCCATCAGTGAACTCGGGACTAGCGGGATAGGATCCTACAATGAGCAGTTCTTC. As protein: CAISELGTSGIGSYNEQFF.

This chain connects TRBV7-3 to TRBJ2-5; possible D gene TRBD2, 6 bases. CDR1 and CDR2 from the germline V gene are SGHTA and FQGTGA. The CDR3 loop spans 15 amino acids. The germline V and J ends were trimmed by 2 bases and 1 base, with 11 bases remaining between them. The CDR3 protein is CASSLLGGSQETQYF. The CDR3 DNA follows: TGTGCCAGCAGCTTATTGGGGGGATCCCAAGAGACCCAGTACTTC.